This TCR beta chain was captured by sequencing in a study of blood T cell repertoires in COVID-19. On the study more broadly: Sources were T cells, B-cell-depleted T cells, or PBMCs; the material itself was cDNA or gDNA.

Sequencing used immunoSEQ multiplex PCR; TCRdb keeps in-frame clones, though not all of them. The sample contains more than 200,000 clones, roughly 80% of which appear only once. The CDR3 runs 14 residues. Germline V CDR1 and CDR2: MNHEY, SVGAGI. Trimming cost V 7 bases and J 4 bases; bases outside gene matches: 9. The source material was peripheral blood. The clonotype originates from a man aged 45-60 years with active or convalescent COVID-19. The chain uses TRBV6-5 and TRBJ1-2; 7 nucleotides line up with TRBD1. The CDR3 sequence is CASMSGTVGYGYTF. DNA of the CDR3: TGTGCCAGCATGTCCGGGACAGTGGGCTATGGCTACACCTTC.